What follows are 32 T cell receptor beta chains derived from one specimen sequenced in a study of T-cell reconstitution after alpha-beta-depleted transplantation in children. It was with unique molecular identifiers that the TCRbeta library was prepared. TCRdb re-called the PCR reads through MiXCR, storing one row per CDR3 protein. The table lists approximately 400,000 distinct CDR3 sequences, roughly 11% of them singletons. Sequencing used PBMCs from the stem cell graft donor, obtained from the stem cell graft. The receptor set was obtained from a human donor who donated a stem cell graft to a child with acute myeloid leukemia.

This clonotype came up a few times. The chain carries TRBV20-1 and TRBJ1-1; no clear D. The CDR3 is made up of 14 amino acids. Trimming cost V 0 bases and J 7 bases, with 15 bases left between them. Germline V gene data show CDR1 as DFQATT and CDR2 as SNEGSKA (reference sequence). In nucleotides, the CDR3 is TGCAGTGCTAGAGATCCACAATCGTTCGTTGAAGCTTTCTTT. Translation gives CSARDPQSFVEAFF.

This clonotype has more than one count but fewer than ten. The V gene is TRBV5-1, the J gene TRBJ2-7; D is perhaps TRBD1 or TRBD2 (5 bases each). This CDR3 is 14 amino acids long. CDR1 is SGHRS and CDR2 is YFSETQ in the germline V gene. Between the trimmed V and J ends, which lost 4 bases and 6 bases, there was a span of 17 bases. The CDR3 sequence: CASSHWDGAAEQYF. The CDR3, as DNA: TGCGCCAGCAGCCATTGGGACGGCGCCGCCGAGCAGTACTTC. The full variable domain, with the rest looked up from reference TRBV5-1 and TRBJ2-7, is KAGVTQTPRYLIKTRGQQVTLSCSPISGHRSVSWYQQTPGQGLQFLFEYFSETQRNKGNFPGRFSGRQFSNSRSEMNVSTLELGDSALYLCASSHWDGAAEQYFGPGTRLTVT.

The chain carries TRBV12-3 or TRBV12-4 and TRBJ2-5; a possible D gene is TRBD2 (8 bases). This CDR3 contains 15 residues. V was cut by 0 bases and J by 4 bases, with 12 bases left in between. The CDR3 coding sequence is TGTGCCAGCAGTTTAGCGCGGGGGGACAGAGAGACCCAGTACTTC. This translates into CASSLARGDRETQYF.

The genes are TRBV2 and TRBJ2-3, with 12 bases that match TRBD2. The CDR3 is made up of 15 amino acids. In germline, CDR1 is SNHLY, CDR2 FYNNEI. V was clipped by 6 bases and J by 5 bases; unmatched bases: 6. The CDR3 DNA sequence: TGTGCCAGCAGGAGACTAGCGGGAGTTTTAGATACGCAGTATTTT. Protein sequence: CASRRLAGVLDTQYF.

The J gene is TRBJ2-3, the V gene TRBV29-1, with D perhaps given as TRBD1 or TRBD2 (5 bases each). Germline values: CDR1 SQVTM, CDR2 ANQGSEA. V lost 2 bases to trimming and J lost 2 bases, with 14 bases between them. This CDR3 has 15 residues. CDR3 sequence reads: CSVELRGVITDTQYF. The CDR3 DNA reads TGCAGCGTTGAACTGAGGGGTGTTATCACAGATACGCAGTATTTT.

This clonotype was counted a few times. In DNA, the CDR3 is TGCAGTGCTTCTCCGAACTGGGGGAATGAGCAGTTCTTC. The encoded protein is CSASPNWGNEQFF. V usage is TRBV20-1 and J usage is TRBJ2-1, with D possibly being TRBD1 or TRBD2 (5 bases each). Deletions cut 5 bases from V and 7 bases from J, with 15 bases between. The CDR3 covers 13 residues. The germline CDR1 and CDR2 sequences are DFQATT and SNEGSKA (reference sequence).

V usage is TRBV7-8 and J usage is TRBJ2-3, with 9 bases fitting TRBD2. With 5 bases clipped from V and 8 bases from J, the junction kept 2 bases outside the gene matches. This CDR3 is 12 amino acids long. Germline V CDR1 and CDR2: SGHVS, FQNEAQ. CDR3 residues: CASSAGGGTQYF. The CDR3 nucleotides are TGTGCCAGCAGCGCGGGGGGGGGTACGCAGTATTTT. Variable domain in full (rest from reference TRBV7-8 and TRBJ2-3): GAGVSQSPRYKVAKRGQDVALRCDPISGHVSLFWYQQALGQGPEFLTYFQNEAQLDKSGLPSDRFFAERPEGSVSTLKIQRTQQEDSAVYLCASSAGGGTQYFGPGTRLTVL.

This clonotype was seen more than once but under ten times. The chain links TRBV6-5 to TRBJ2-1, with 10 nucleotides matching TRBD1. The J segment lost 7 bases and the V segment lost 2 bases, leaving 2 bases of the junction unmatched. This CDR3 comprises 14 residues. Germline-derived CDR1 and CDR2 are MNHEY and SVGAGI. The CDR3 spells CASSYGTGANEQFF. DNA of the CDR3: TGTGCCAGCAGTTACGGGACAGGGGCTAATGAGCAGTTCTTC.

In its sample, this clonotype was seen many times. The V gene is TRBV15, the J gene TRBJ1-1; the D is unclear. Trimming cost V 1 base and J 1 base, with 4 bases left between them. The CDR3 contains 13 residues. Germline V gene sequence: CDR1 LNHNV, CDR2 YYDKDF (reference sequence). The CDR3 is CATSRVENTEAFF. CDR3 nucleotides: TGTGCCACCAGCAGAGTGGAGAACACTGAAGCTTTCTTT.

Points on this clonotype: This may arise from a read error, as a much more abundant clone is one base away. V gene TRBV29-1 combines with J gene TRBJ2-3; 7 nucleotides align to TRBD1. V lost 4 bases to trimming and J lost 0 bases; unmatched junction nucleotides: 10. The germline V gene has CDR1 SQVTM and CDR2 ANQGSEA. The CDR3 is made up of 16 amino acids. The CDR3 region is CSVAIGQARSTDTQYF. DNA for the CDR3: TGCAGCGTTGCGATTGGACAGGCGAGAAGCACAGATACGCAGTATTTT.

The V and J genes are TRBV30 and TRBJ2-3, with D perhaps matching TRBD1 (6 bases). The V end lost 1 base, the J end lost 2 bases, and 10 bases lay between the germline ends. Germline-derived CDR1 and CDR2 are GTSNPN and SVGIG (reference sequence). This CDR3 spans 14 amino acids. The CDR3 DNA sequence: TGTGCCTGGAGTGGAGGGGGATTCACAGATACGCAGTATTTT. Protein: CAWSGGGFTDTQYF. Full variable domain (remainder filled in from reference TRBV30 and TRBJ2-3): SQTIHQWPATLVQPVGSPLSLECTVEGTSNPNLYWYRQAAGRGLQLLFYSVGIGQISSEVPQNLSASRPQDRQFILSSKKLLLSDSGFYLCAWSGGGFTDTQYFGPGTRLTVL.

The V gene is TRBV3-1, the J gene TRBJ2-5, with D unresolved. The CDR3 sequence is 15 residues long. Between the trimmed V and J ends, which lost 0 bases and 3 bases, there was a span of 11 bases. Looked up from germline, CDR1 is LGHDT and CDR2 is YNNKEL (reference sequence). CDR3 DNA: TGTGCCAGCAGCCAAGAGTCAGGTCTTGAAGAGACCCAGTACTTC. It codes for CASSQESGLEETQYF.

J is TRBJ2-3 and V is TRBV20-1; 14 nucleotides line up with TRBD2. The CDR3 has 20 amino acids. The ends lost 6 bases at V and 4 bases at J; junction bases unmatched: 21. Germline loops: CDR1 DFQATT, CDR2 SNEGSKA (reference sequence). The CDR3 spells CSARTPPGTSGSLGADTQYF. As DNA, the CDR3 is TGCAGTGCAAGAACACCCCCTGGGACTAGCGGGAGCCTGGGCGCAGATACGCAGTATTTT.

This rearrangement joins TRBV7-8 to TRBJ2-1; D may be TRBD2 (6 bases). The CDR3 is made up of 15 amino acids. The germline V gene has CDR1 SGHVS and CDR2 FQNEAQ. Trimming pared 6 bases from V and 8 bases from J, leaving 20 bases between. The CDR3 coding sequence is TGTGCCAGCAGGAATCCGGGACTCACAAGCCATGAGCAGTTCTTC. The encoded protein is CASRNPGLTSHEQFF.

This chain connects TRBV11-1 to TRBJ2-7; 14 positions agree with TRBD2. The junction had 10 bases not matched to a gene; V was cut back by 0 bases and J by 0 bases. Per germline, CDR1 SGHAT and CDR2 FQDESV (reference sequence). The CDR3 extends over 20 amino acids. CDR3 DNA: TGTGCCAGCAGCTTAGCTCCGGGACTAGCGGGGGAAGATAGCTCCTACGAGCAGTACGTC. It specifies CASSLAPGLAGEDSSYEQYV.

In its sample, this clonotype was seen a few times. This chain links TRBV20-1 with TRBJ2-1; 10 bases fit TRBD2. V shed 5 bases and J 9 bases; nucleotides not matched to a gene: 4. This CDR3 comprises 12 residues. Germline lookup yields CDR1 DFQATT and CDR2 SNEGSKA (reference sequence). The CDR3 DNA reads TGCAGTGCTCCGGGACTAGCGATTGAGCAGTTCTTC. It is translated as CSAPGLAIEQFF.

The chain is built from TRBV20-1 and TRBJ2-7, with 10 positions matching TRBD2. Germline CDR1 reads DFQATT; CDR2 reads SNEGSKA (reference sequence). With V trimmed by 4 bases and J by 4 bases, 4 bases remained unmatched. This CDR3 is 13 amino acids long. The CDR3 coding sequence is TGCAGTGCTACGGGACTAGCGATGTACGAGCAGTACTTC. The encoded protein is CSATGLAMYEQYF.

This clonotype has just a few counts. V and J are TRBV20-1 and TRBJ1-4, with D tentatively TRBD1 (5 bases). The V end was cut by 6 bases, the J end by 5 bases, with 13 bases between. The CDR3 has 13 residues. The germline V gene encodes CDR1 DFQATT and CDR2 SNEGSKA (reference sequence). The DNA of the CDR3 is TGCAGTGCCGTCGCCCGACAGAATGAAAAACTGTTTTTT. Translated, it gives CSAVARQNEKLFF.

CDR3 in amino acids: CASSRRDGLNEKLFF. DNA for the CDR3: TGTGCCAGCAGCCGCCGGGATGGACTTAATGAAAAACTGTTTTTT. The J gene is TRBJ1-4, the V gene TRBV6-1; D uncertain. Trimming cost V 6 bases and J 4 bases, with 15 bases left between them. Germline CDR1 and CDR2: MNHNS and SASEGT. The CDR3 extends over 15 amino acids.

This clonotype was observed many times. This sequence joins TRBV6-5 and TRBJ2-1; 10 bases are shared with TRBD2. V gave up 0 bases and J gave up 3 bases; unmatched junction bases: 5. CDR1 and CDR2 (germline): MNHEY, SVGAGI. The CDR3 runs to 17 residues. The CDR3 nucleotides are TGTGCCAGCAGTTACTCCCCAGCGGGGGGGTTCTACAATGAGCAGTTCTTC. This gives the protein CASSYSPAGGFYNEQFF.

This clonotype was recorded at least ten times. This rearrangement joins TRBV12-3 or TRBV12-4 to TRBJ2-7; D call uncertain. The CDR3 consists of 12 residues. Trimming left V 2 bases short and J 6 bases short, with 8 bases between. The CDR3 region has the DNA TGTGCCAGCAGTTTATTGGCCTCCGAGCAGTACTTC. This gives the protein CASSLLASEQYF.

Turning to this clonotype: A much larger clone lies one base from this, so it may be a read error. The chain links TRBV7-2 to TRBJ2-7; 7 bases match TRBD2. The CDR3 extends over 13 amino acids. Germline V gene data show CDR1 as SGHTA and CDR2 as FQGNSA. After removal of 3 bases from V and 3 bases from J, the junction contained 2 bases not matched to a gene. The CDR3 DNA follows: TGTGCCAGCAGCTTCCCGGGAGGCTACGAGCAGTACTTC. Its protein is CASSFPGGYEQYF.

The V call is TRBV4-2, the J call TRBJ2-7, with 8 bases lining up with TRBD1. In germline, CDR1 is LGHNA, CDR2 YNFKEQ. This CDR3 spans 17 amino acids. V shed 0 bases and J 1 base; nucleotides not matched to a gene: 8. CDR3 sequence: CASSQDDPGQGSYEQYF. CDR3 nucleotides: TGTGCCAGCAGCCAAGATGATCCCGGACAGGGTTCCTACGAGCAGTACTTC.

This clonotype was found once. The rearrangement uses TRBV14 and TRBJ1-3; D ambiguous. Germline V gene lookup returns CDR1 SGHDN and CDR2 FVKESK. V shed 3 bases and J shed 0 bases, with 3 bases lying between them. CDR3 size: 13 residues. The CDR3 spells CASSHNSGNTIYF. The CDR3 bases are TGTGCCAGCAGCCACAACTCTGGAAACACCATATATTTT.

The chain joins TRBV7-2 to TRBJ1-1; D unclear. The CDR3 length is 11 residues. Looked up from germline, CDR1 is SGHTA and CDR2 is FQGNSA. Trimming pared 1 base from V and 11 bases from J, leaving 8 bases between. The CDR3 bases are TGTGCCAGCAGCTTAGGGGGTCGGGCTTTCTTT. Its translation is CASSLGGRAFF.

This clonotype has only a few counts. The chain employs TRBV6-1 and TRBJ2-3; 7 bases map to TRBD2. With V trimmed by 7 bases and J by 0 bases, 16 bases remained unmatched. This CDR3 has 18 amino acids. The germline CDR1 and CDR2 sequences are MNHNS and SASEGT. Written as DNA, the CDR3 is TGTGCCAGCACCCGGGGGGTCAGCGTTGTCCCTAGCACAGATACGCAGTATTTT. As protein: CASTRGVSVVPSTDTQYF.

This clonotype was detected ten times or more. The CDR3 coding sequence is TGTGCCACCAGCAGTGCAGGGGGCTTTGTTGGCACAGATACGCAGTATTTT. Amino acids: CATSSAGGFVGTDTQYF. The chain links TRBV15 to TRBJ2-3; TRBD1 aligns across 8 bases. Trimming took 3 bases from V and 1 from J; bases not matched to a gene: 9. CDR1 and CDR2 from the germline V gene are LNHNV and YYDKDF (reference sequence). The CDR3 totals 17 residues.

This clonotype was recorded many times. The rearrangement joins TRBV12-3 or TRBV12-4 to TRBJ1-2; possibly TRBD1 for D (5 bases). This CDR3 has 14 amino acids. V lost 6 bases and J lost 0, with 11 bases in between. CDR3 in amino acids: CASSRDRTNYGYTF. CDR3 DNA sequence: TGTGCCAGCAGCCGGGACCGAACTAACTATGGCTACACCTTC.

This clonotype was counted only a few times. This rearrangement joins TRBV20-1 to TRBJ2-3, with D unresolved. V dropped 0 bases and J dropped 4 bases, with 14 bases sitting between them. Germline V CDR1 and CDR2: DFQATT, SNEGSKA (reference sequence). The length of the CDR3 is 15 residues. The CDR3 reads CSARDYIQPPDTQYF. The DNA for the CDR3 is TGCAGTGCTAGAGATTACATTCAACCTCCAGATACGCAGTATTTT.

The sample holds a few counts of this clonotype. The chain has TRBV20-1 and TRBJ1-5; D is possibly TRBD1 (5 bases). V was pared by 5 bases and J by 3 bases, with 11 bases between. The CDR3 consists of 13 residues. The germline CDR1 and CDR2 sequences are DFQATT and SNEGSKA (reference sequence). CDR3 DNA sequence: TGCAGTGCTCCATCAGGGCTCAATCAGCCCCAGCATTTT. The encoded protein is CSAPSGLNQPQHF.

The CDR3 here is CASSVASSPGNTIYF. In DNA form, the CDR3 reads TGTGCCAGCAGCGTAGCGTCGAGTCCAGGAAACACCATATATTTT. The rearrangement joins TRBV9 to TRBJ1-3; no firm D call. V dropped 0 bases and J dropped 4 bases, with 11 bases sitting between them. This CDR3 spans 15 amino acids. Germline-derived CDR1 and CDR2 are SGDLS and YYNGEE.

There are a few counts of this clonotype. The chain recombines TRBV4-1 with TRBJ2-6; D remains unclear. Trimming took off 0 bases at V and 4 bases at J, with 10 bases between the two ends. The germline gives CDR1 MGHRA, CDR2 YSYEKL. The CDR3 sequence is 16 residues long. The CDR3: CASSQDRGPGANVLTF. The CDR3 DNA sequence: TGCGCCAGCAGCCAAGATCGAGGTCCGGGGGCCAACGTCCTGACTTTC.